Shown below are 23 T cell receptor beta chains from a single sample sequenced in a study of beta chain features in type 1 diabetes. Reverse transcription of all isolated RNA meant that expressed TCRB transcripts were sequenced. Repertoires were generated with immunoSEQ multiplex PCR, while TCRdb's copy carries only in-frame clones and drops some. The sample lists roughly 400,000 clones; approximately 15% were seen once. The material sequenced was naive CD4+ T cells from blood. These receptors all stem from a man aged 25-45 years in good health.

V gene TRBV7-9 combines with J gene TRBJ2-1; no definite D call. Germline CDR1 reads SEHNR; CDR2 reads FQNEAQ (reference sequence). Trimming shortened V by 2 bases and J by 2 bases, and 7 bases separated the two germline ends. The CDR3 has 14 residues. DNA for the CDR3: TGTGCCAGCAGCTTAAAGGGTACCTACAATGAGCAGTTCTTC. Amino acids: CASSLKGTYNEQFF. The full variable domain, with the rest looked up from reference TRBV7-9 and TRBJ2-1, is DTGVSQNPRHKITKRGQNVTFRCDPISEHNRLYWYRQTLGQGPEFLTYFQNEAQLEKSRLLSDRFSAERPKGSFSTLEIQRTEQGDSAMYLCASSLKGTYNEQFFGPGTRLTVL.

This clone was observed a handful of times. This rearrangement joins TRBV15 to TRBJ2-3; D call uncertain. Germline V lookup: CDR1 LNHNV, CDR2 YYDKDF (reference sequence). The V and J ends lost 0 bases and 14 bases respectively, with 15 bases between them. The CDR3 runs to 13 residues. The CDR3 DNA sequence: TGTGCCACCAGCAGAGATTTTAGGTCCAGTCCGTATTTT. Residues: CATSRDFRSSPYF.

V and J are TRBV15 and TRBJ2-5; D gene uncertain. The V gene's germline CDR1 is LNHNV and CDR2 YYDKDF (reference sequence). The CDR3 runs 13 residues. The V end lost 0 bases, the J end lost 5 bases, and 7 bases lay between the germline ends. As DNA, the CDR3 is TGTGCCACCAGCAGAGATCCCCCGGAGACCCAGTACTTC. The encoded protein is CATSRDPPETQYF.

This clone was found a few times. The chain couples TRBV4-3 to TRBJ2-3; D is perhaps TRBD2 (7 bases). CDR3 length: 15 amino acids. V lost 8 bases, J lost 6 bases, and 21 bases lay in between. Per the germline V gene, CDR1 is LGHNA and CDR2 is YSLEER. CDR3 residues: CASRKGGGPADTQYF. CDR3 DNA sequence: TGCGCCAGCCGTAAAGGGGGAGGGCCAGCGGATACGCAGTATTTT.

V is TRBV10-3 and J is TRBJ1-1; a weak D match, TRBD1 (5 bases). Germline loops: CDR1 ENHRY, CDR2 SYGVKD. With 8 bases removed from V and 5 bases from J, the gap between germline ends came to 12 bases. This CDR3 spans 12 amino acids. The chain's CDR3 is CAIRGERTEAFF. The CDR3 DNA reads as TGTGCCATCCGGGGGGAGAGGACTGAAGCTTTCTTT.

This clone was seen more than once but under ten times. This chain connects TRBV19 to TRBJ2-1; 11 nucleotides match TRBD2. Germline V lookup: CDR1 LNHDA, CDR2 SQIVND (reference sequence). The V and J ends lost 5 bases and 0 bases, in that order; junction bases with no gene match: 9. The CDR3 totals 18 residues. The CDR3 region is CASSDPSGLADSYNEQFF. CDR3 DNA: TGTGCCAGTAGTGACCCCTCGGGACTAGCGGACTCCTACAATGAGCAGTTCTTC.

The genes are TRBV7-3 and TRBJ2-3, with no clear D. Germline V gene lookup returns CDR1 SGHTA and CDR2 FQGTGA. With 2 bases removed from V and 4 bases from J, the gap between germline ends came to 13 bases. The CDR3 loop spans 15 amino acids. CDR3 sequence (DNA): TGTGCCAGCAGCTTAGCAGGAGTATTTGCAGATACGCAGTATTTT. Its protein is CASSLAGVFADTQYF.

V and J are TRBV14 and TRBJ2-3, with D uncertain. Germline CDR1 SGHDN, CDR2 FVKESK. Trimming stripped 0 bases from V and 1 base from J, with 11 bases between. This CDR3 comprises 16 residues. CDR3 residues: CASSQDLAKGTDTQYF. The CDR3 bases are TGTGCCAGCAGCCAAGACTTAGCCAAAGGCACAGATACGCAGTATTTT.

This clone was seen more than once but under ten times. The chain is built from TRBV7-2 and TRBJ2-1, with D perhaps matching TRBD2 (6 bases). Per germline, CDR1 SGHTA and CDR2 FQGNSA. This CDR3 is built from 12 residues. Trimming left V 2 bases short and J 15 bases short, with 14 bases between. CDR3 nucleotide sequence: TGTGCCAGCAGCTTACTTAGTGGGAGGAGGTTCTTC. As protein: CASSLLSGRRFF.

This clone was seen only a few times. The V call is TRBV6-5, the J call TRBJ1-1, with D possibly TRBD1 on 6 matching bases. Germline V lookup: CDR1 MNHEY, CDR2 SVGAGI. Trimming cost V 6 bases and J 0 bases, with 11 bases left between them. The CDR3 loop spans 14 amino acids. CDR3 amino acids: CASRGDRLNTEAFF. CDR3 sequence (DNA): TGTGCCAGCAGAGGCGACAGGCTGAACACTGAAGCTTTCTTT.

This clone occurred a few times. The chain uses TRBV7-6 and TRBJ2-3; 9 nucleotides line up with TRBD1. The CDR3 consists of 16 residues. The V gene end was trimmed by 1 base and the J gene end by 2 bases; junction bases not matched to a gene: 4. CDR1 is SGHVS, CDR2 FNYEAQ, per germline. This chain's CDR3 is CASSLGGQGVTDTQYF. The CDR3 nucleotides are TGTGCCAGCAGCTTAGGGGGACAGGGCGTCACAGATACGCAGTATTTT.

This clone was counted a few times. The chain employs TRBV10-3 and TRBJ1-2; D is possibly TRBD1 (5 bases). The CDR3 contains 16 residues. V was shortened by 5 bases and J by 0 bases, with 16 bases between the two germline ends. Germline loops: CDR1 ENHRY, CDR2 SYGVKD. The CDR3 nucleotides read TGTGCCATCAGTACCACTGGGCAGGGAGCTAACTATGGCTACACCTTC. Translating it yields CAISTTGQGANYGYTF.

J is TRBJ1-6 and V is TRBV2; D uncertain. The germline CDR1 and CDR2 sequences are SNHLY and FYNNEI. This CDR3 has 13 residues. Trimming stripped 7 bases from V and 7 bases from J, with 11 bases between. The CDR3: CASTRDRNSPLHF. The CDR3 nucleotides read TGTGCCAGCACTCGGGATCGGAATTCACCCCTCCACTTT.

CDR3 amino acids: CASSQGMKGANNQPQHF. CDR3 bases: TGCGCCAGCAGCCAAGGTATGAAGGGGGCCAACAATCAGCCCCAGCATTTT. The rearrangement links TRBV4-1 to TRBJ1-5; TRBD1 matches at 7 bases. Germline V gives CDR1 MGHRA, CDR2 YSYEKL. J was trimmed by 3 bases and V by 1 base; bases with no gene match: 9. CDR3 size: 17 residues.

This chain uses TRBV18 with TRBJ2-3; 8 nucleotides align to TRBD2. V lost 3 bases to trimming and J lost 10 bases; unmatched junction nucleotides: 18. In germline, CDR1 is KGHSH, CDR2 LQKENI. There are 17 residues in the CDR3. CDR3: CASSPLPISGGRMAQYF. CDR3 nucleotides: TGTGCCAGCTCACCTCTCCCCATCTCGGGAGGGCGAATGGCGCAGTATTTT.

The chain joins TRBV5-4 to TRBJ2-1; 7 bases line up with TRBD2. This CDR3 is built from 16 residues. V shed 3 bases, J shed 2 bases, and the junction held 8 bases outside the gene matches. Germline assignment: CDR1 SGHNT and CDR2 YYREEE (reference sequence). The CDR3, as DNA: TGTGCCAGCAGCTCCATGACTAGCCGTACCTACAATGAGCAGTTCTTC. Protein product: CASSSMTSRTYNEQFF.

This chain connects TRBV5-4 to TRBJ2-7; 14 bases agree with TRBD2. This CDR3 is 19 amino acids long. Germline V gives CDR1 SGHNT, CDR2 YYREEE (reference sequence). J gave up 1 base and V 4 bases, and 13 bases lay outside the gene matches. The CDR3 sequence is CASSELPGTSGGLSYEQYF. CDR3 nucleotide sequence: TGTGCCAGCAGCGAACTTCCCGGGACTAGCGGGGGCCTATCCTACGAGCAGTACTTC.

This clone came up a few times. J is TRBJ2-5 and V is TRBV5-4, with D perhaps matching TRBD1 (5 bases). The CDR3 totals 14 residues. The V end was cut by 4 bases, the J end by 5 bases, with 15 bases between. CDR1 and CDR2 (germline): SGHNT, YYREEE (reference sequence). The CDR3 nucleotides are TGTGCCAGCAGCCGGACCGACTCAGGGGAGACCCAGTACTTC. It is translated as CASSRTDSGETQYF.

The V gene is TRBV7-2, the J gene TRBJ2-1; tentatively, D is TRBD2 (6 bases). Germline V lookup: CDR1 SGHTA, CDR2 FQGNSA. The V and J ends lost 1 base and 9 bases respectively, with 16 bases between them. The CDR3 spans 15 residues. CDR3 coding DNA: TGTGCCAGCAGCTTAGGTGGGACTTCGGTTTTTGAGCAGTTCTTC. Residues: CASSLGGTSVFEQFF.

Only a few counts were recorded for this clone. The CDR3 region is CASSVLGGSYEQYV. Here the CDR3 DNA reads TGTGCCAGCTCCGTCCTGGGGGGTTCCTACGAGCAGTACGTC. The J gene is TRBJ2-7, the V gene TRBV18; D possibly corresponds to TRBD2 (6 bases). V lost 6 bases and J 1 base, leaving 13 bases between the germline ends. Per the germline V gene, CDR1 is KGHSH and CDR2 is LQKENI. CDR3 length equals 14 residues.

This clone showed up just a few times. The chain joins TRBV28 to TRBJ2-6; 9 bases are shared with TRBD1. The V segment lost 5 bases and the J segment 4 bases; nucleotides outside the gene matches: 9. Germline-derived CDR1 and CDR2 are MDHEN and SYDVKM. The CDR3 consists of 17 residues. Here the CDR3 reads CASSQTGGGAGANVLTF. CDR3 bases: TGTGCCAGCAGTCAGACAGGGGGAGGTGCCGGGGCCAACGTCCTGACTTTC.

In this sample, this clone turned up a few times. This rearrangement joins TRBV30 to TRBJ1-2; TRBD1 matches 7 bases. V shed 1 base, J shed 4 bases, and the junction held 9 bases outside the gene matches. Per germline, CDR1 GTSNPN and CDR2 SVGIG (reference sequence). This CDR3 has 15 residues. CDR3 region: CAWSGQGRNSYGYTF. The CDR3 DNA follows: TGTGCCTGGAGTGGACAGGGTCGTAATTCCTATGGCTACACCTTC.

This clone has more than one count but fewer than ten. The chain links TRBV29-1 to TRBJ2-1; tentatively, D is TRBD2 (5 bases). The CDR3 covers 10 residues. V gave up 8 bases and J gave up 9 bases, with 11 bases separating them. Germline-derived CDR1 and CDR2 are SQVTM and ANQGSEA. CDR3 in amino acids: CSFGGPEQFF. The CDR3 nucleotides read TGCAGCTTCGGAGGTCCTGAGCAGTTCTTC.